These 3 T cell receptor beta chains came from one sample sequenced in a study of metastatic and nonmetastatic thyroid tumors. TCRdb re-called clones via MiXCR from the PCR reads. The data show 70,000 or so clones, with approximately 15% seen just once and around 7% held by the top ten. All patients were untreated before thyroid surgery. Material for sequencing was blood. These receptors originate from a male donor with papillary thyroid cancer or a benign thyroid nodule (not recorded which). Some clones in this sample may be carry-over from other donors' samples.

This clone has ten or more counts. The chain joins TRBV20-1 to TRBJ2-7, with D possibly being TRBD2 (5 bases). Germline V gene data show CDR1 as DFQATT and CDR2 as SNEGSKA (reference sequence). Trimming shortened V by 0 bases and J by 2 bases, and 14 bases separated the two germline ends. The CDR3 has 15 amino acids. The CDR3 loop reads CSARDPASRPYEQYF. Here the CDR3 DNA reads TGCAGTGCTAGAGATCCGGCTAGCCGCCCCTACGAGCAGTACTTC.

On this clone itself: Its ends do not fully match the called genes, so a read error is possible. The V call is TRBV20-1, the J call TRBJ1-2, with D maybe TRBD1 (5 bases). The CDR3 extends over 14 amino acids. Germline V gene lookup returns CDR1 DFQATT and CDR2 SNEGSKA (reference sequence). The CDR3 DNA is TGCAGTGCCACCTTAGCAGGGAATAACTATGGCTACATCTTC. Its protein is CSATLAGNNYGYIF.

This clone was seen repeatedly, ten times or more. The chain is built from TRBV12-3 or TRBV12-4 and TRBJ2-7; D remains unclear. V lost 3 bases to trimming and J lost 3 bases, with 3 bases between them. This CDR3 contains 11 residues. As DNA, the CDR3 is TGTGCCAGCAGTTTGAACTACGAGCAGTACTTC. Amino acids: CASSLNYEQYF.